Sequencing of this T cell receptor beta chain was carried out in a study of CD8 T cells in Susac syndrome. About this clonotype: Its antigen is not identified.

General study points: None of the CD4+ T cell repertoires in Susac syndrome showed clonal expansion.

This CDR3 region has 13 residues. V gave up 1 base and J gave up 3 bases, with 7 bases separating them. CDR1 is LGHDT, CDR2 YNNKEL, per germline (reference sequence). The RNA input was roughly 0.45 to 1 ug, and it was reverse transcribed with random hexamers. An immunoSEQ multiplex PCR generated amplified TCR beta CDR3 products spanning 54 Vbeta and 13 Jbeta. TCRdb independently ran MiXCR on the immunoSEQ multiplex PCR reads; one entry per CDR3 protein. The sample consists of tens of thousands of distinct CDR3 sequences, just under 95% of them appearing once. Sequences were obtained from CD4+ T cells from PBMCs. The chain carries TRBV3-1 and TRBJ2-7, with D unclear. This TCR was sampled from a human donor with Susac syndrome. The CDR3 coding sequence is TGTGCCAGCAGCCAAGGAAACTTCTACGAGCAGTACTTC. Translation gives CASSQGNFYEQYF.